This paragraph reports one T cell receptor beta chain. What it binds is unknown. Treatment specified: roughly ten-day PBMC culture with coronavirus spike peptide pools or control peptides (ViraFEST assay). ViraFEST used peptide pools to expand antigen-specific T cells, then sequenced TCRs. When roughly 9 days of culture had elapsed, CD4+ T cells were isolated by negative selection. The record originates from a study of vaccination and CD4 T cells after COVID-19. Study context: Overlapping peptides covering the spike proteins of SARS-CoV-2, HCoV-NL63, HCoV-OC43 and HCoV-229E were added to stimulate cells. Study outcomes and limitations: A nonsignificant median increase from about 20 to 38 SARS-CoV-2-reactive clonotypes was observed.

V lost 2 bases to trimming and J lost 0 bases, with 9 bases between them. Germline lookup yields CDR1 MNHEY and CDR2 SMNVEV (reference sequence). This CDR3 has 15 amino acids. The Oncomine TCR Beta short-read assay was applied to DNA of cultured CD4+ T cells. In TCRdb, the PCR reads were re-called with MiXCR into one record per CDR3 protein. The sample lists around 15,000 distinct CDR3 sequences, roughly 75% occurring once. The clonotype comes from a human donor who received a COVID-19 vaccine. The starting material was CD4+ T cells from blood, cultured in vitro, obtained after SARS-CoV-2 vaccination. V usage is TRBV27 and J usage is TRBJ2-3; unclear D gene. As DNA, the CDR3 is TGTGCCAGCAGTTTAATCGCTGGAAGCACAGATACGCAGTATTTT. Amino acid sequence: CASSLIAGSTDTQYF.